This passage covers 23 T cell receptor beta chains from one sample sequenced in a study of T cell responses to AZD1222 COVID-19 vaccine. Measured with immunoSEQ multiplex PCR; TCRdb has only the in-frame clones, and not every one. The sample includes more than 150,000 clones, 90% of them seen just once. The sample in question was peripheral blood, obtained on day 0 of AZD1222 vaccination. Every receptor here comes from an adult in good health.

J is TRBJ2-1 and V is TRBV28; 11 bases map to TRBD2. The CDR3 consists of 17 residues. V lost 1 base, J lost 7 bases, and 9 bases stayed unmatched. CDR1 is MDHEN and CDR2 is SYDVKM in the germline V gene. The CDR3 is CASSLLGLAGGQNEQFF. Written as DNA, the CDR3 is TGTGCCAGCAGTTTATTAGGGCTAGCGGGGGGCCAGAATGAGCAGTTCTTC.

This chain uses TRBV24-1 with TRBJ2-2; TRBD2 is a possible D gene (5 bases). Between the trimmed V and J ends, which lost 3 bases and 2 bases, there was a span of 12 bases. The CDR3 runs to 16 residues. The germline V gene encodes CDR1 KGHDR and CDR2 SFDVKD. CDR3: CATSDPSPGNTGELFF. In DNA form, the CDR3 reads TGTGCCACCAGTGATCCCTCACCGGGAAACACCGGGGAGCTGTTTTTT.

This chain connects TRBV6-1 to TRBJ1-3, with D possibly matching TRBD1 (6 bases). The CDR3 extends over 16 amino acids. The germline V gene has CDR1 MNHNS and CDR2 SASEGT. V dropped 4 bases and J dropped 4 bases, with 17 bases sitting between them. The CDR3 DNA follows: TGTGCCAGCAGTGTCGTTGGGGGGGCTACGGGAAACACCATATATTTT. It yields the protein CASSVVGGATGNTIYF.

The CDR3 is CASSLVPGNSPLHF. CDR3 bases: TGTGCCAGCAGTTTGGTCCCTGGGAATTCACCCCTCCACTTT. The rearrangement joins TRBV28 to TRBJ1-6, with D unclear. V was cut by 3 bases and J by 7 bases, with 10 bases left in between. The CDR3 totals 14 residues. From germline, CDR1 is MDHEN and CDR2 SYDVKM.

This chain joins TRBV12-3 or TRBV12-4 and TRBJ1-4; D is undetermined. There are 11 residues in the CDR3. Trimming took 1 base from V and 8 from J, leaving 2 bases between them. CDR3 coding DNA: TGTGCCAGCAGTTTAGTAGAAAAACTGTTTTTT. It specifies CASSLVEKLFF.

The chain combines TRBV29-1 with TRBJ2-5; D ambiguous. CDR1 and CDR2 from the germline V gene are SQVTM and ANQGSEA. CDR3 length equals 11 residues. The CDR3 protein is CSAGMGETQYF. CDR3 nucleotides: TGCAGTGCCGGCATGGGAGAGACCCAGTACTTC.

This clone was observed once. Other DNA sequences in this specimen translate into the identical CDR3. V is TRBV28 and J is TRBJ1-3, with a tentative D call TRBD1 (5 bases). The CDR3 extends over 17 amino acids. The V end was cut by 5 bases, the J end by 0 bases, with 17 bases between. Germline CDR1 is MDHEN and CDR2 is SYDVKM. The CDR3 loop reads CASSSPGTFSSGNTIYF. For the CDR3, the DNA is TGTGCCAGCAGTAGTCCCGGGACTTTTTCCTCTGGAAACACCATATATTTT.

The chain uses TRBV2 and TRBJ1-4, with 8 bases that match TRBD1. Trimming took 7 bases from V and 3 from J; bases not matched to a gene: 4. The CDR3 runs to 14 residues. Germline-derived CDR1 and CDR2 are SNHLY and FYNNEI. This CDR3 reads CASTQQGANEKLFF. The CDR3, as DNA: TGTGCCAGCACTCAACAGGGGGCTAATGAAAAACTGTTTTTT.

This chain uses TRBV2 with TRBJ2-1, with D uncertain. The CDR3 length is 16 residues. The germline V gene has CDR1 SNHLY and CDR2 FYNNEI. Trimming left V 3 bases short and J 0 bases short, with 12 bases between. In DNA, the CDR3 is TGTGCCAGCAGTGAGGACCCCAGGAGCTCCTACAATGAGCAGTTCTTC. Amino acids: CASSEDPRSSYNEQFF. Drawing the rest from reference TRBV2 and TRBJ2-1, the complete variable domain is EPEVTQTPSHQVTQMGQEVILRCVPISNHLYFYWYRQILGQKVEFLVSFYNNEISEKSEIFDDQFSVERPDGSNFTLKIRSTKLEDSAMYFCASSEDPRSSYNEQFFGPGTRLTVL.

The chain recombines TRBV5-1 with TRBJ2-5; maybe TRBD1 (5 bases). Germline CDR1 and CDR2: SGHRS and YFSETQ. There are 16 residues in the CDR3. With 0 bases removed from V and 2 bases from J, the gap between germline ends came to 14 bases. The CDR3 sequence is CASSLGARVRQETQYF. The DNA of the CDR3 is TGCGCCAGCAGCTTGGGGGCCAGGGTCCGGCAAGAGACCCAGTACTTC.

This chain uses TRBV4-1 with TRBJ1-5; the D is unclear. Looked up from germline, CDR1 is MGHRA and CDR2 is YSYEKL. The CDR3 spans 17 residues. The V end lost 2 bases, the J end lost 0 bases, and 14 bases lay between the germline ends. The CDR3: CASSQSQMGFSNQPQHF. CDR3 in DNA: TGCGCCAGCAGCCAATCCCAAATGGGGTTTAGCAATCAGCCCCAGCATTTT.

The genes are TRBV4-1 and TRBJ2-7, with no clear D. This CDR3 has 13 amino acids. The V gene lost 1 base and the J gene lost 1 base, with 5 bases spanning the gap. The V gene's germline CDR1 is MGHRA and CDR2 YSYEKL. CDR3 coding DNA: TGCGCCAGCAGCCAAGGCAAATCCTACGAGCAGTACTTC. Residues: CASSQGKSYEQYF.

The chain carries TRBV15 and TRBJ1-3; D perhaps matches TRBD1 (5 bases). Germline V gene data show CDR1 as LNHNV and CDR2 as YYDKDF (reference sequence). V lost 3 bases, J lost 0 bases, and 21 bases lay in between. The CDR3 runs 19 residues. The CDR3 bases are TGTGCCACCAGCAGGTTTGGGGGTCCTCCATCCAGCTCTGGAAACACCATATATTTT. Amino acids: CATSRFGGPPSSSGNTIYF.

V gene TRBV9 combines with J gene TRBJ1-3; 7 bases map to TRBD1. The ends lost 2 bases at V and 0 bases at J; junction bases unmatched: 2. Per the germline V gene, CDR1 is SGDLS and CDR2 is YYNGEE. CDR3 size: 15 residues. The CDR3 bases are TGTGCCAGCAGCGTGGGACAGAGCTCTGGAAACACCATATATTTT. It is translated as CASSVGQSSGNTIYF.

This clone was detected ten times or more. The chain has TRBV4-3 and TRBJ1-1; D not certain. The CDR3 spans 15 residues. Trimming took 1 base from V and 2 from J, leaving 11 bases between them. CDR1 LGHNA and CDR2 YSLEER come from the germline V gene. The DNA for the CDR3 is TGCGCCAGCAGCCAAGGTTTCGAGGGTAACACTGAAGCTTTCTTT. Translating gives CASSQGFEGNTEAFF.

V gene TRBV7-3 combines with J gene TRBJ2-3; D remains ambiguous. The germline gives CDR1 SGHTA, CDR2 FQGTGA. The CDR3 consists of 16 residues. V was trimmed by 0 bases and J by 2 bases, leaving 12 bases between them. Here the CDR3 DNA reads TGTGCCAGCAGCTTAACGCCAGGCCCCCCCACAGATACGCAGTATTTT. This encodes CASSLTPGPPTDTQYF.

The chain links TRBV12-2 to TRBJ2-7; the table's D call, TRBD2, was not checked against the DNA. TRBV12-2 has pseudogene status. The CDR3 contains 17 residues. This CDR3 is CASRSTHSTGKLYEQYF. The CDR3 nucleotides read TGTGCAAGTCGCTCAACCCACTCTACGGGGAAACTCTACGAGCAGTACTTC.

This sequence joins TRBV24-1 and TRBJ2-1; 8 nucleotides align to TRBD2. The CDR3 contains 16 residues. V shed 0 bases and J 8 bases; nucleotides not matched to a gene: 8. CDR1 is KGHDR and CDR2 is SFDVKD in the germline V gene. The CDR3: CATSDLQRGPRDEQFF. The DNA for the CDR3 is TGTGCCACCAGTGATTTGCAGCGGGGGCCGAGGGATGAGCAGTTCTTC.

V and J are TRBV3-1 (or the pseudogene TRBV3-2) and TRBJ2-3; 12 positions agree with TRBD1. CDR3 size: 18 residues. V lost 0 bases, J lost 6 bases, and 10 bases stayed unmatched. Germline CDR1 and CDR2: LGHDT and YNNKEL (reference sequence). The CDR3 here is CASSQEKGTGGAMDTQYF. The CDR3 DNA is TGTGCCAGCAGCCAAGAAAAGGGGACAGGGGGCGCGATGGATACGCAGTATTTT.

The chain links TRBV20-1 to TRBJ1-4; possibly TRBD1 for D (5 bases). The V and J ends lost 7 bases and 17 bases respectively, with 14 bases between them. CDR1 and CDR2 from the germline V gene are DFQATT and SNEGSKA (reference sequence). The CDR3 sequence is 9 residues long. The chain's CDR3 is CSGSGRPFF. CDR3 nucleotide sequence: TGCAGTGGATCAGGGAGGCCCTTTTTT.

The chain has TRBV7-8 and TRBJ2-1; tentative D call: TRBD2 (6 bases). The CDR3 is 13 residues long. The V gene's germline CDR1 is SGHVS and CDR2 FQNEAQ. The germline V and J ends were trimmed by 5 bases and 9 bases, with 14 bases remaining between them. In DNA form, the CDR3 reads TGTGCCAGCAGCGGGGGGACGGTGAGTGAGCAGTTCTTC. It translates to CASSGGTVSEQFF.

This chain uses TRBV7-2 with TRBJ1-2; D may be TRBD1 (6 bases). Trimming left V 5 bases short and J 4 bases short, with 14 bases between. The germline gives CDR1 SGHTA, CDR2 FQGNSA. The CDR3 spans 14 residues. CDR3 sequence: CASSTSLGGYGYTF. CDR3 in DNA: TGTGCCAGCAGCACGTCCCTAGGGGGCTATGGCTACACCTTC.

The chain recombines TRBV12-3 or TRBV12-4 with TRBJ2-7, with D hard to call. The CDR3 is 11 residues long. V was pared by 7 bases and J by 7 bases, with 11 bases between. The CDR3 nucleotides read TGTGCCAGCACCCAATACGGAGAGCAGTACTTC. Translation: CASTQYGEQYF.